The 17 T cell receptor beta chains given below trace back to one sample, sequenced in a study of beta chain features in type 1 diabetes. The authors reverse transcribed all of the isolated RNA, so sequencing captured expressed TCRB transcripts. Libraries were prepared by immunoSEQ multiplex PCR; TCRdb keeps only in-frame clonotypes and omits some of them. The table has 350,000 to 400,000 clones, about 14% seen once. Sequences were obtained from naive CD4+ T cells from blood. These receptors were taken from a woman between 18 and 29 years old in good health.

This sequence joins TRBV7-8 and TRBJ1-2, with unresolved D. Trimming shortened V by 5 bases and J by 8 bases, and 18 bases separated the two germline ends. CDR3 length: 14 amino acids. Germline CDR1 reads SGHVS; CDR2 reads FQNEAQ. The CDR3 region is CASSAQRRVGGYTF. CDR3 sequence (DNA): TGTGCCAGCAGCGCCCAGAGGAGGGTCGGCGGCTACACCTTC.

This sequence joins TRBV15 and TRBJ1-2; D gene uncertain. The V gene's germline CDR1 is LNHNV and CDR2 YYDKDF (reference sequence). This CDR3 is built from 13 residues. Trimming took off 5 bases at V and 4 bases at J, with 11 bases between the two ends. In DNA, the CDR3 is TGTGCCACCAGCGCCTCCGGGTCCTATGGCTACACCTTC. Its protein is CATSASGSYGYTF.

This clone was detected a few times. This chain joins TRBV9 and TRBJ1-2; TRBD1 might be the D (5 bases). Trimming cost V 2 bases and J 4 bases, with 12 bases left between them. This CDR3 contains 14 residues. Germline V lookup: CDR1 SGDLS, CDR2 YYNGEE. The CDR3 DNA is TGTGCCAGCAGCGTTCTAGACAGTCCCTATGGCTACACCTTC. Amino acid sequence: CASSVLDSPYGYTF.

The chain is built from TRBV28 and TRBJ2-2; D is undetermined. The CDR3 is 14 amino acids. The germline V gene has CDR1 MDHEN and CDR2 SYDVKM. V gave up 8 bases and J gave up 1 base, with 11 bases separating them. This chain's CDR3 is CASGDHLNTGELFF. The CDR3 coding sequence is TGTGCCAGCGGAGACCACTTGAACACCGGGGAGCTGTTTTTT.

This clone was seen a handful of times. This chain connects TRBV2 to TRBJ1-5, with D possibly being TRBD1 (6 bases). CDR1 and CDR2 from the germline V gene are SNHLY and FYNNEI. The CDR3 is 15 residues long. Deletions cut 3 bases from V and 0 bases from J, with 9 bases between. The CDR3: CASSDPGASNQPQHF. CDR3 bases: TGTGCCAGCAGTGATCCAGGGGCTAGCAATCAGCCCCAGCATTTT.

This clone turned up a few times. The V gene is TRBV28, the J gene TRBJ1-2; the match to TRBD1 covers 12 bases. The CDR3 is 15 residues long. From germline, CDR1 is MDHEN and CDR2 SYDVKM. V gave up 5 bases and J gave up 4 bases; unmatched junction bases: 5. CDR3 in DNA: TGTGCCAGCAGTCGGGACAGGGGGCAGATCTATGGCTACACCTTC. As protein: CASSRDRGQIYGYTF.

For this clone: One junction end disagrees with the germline gene, perhaps due to a read error. The chain carries TRBV6-4 and TRBJ2-4; perhaps TRBD1 as D (5 bases). This CDR3 has 10 amino acids. Germline CDR1 reads MRHNA; CDR2 reads SNTAGT. This CDR3 is CASPYVPQGF. The CDR3 DNA follows: TGTGCCAGCCCTTACGTCCCCCAGGGCTTC.

This clone was seen a few times. The identical CDR3 is also encoded by other nucleotide sequences in the sample. This rearrangement joins TRBV19 to TRBJ2-5; 8 nucleotides align to TRBD2. CDR1 and CDR2 from the germline V gene are LNHDA and SQIVND (reference sequence). The CDR3 contains 15 residues. V trimming: 3 bases; J trimming: 0 bases; junction bases outside the gene matches: 3. The CDR3 here is CASSIGGRYQETQYF. The CDR3 bases are TGTGCCAGTAGTATCGGCGGGAGGTACCAAGAGACCCAGTACTTC.

This clone has a handful of counts. The chain recombines TRBV19 with TRBJ2-2; D gene unclear. The V end was cut by 4 bases, the J end by 3 bases, with 9 bases between. CDR1 is LNHDA, CDR2 SQIVND, per germline (reference sequence). The CDR3 consists of 14 residues. As DNA, the CDR3 is TGTGCCAGTAGTACGAAGAGGTACACCGGGGAGCTGTTTTTT. It codes for CASSTKRYTGELFF.

The sample holds a few counts of this clone. An end of the junction differs from the germline gene, which may be a read error. The chain recombines TRBV5-1 with TRBJ2-7, with D possibly TRBD1 on 5 matching bases. Per germline, CDR1 SGHRS and CDR2 YFSETQ. This CDR3 is 15 amino acids long. The CDR3 sequence is CASSPPQGASFEQYF. CDR3 nucleotides: TGCGCCAGCAGCCCACCCCAGGGTGCATCCTTCGAGCAGTACTTC.

This clone was seen only a few times. The gene calls are TRBV23-1 and TRBJ2-7, with TRBD1 as a possible D gene (6 bases). TRBV23-1 is designated an ORF whose function remains uncertain. This CDR3 comprises 14 residues. This CDR3 reads CASSQGGDRDTPEV. The DNA of the CDR3 is TGCGCCAGCAGTCAAGGGGGCGACCGGGACACCCCGGAAGTC.

The chain has TRBV14 and TRBJ1-1; D is unresolved. Trimming pared 4 bases from V and 5 bases from J, leaving 11 bases between. This CDR3 region has 13 residues. Germline-derived CDR1 and CDR2 are SGHDN and FVKESK. CDR3 residues: CASSPLPETEAFF. For the CDR3, the DNA is TGTGCCAGCAGCCCTCTGCCTGAGACTGAAGCTTTCTTT.

The chain has TRBV7-2 and TRBJ1-2, with TRBD1 as a possible D gene (5 bases). Germline assignment: CDR1 SGHTA and CDR2 FQGNSA. The CDR3 runs to 15 residues. V was cut by 7 bases and J by 1 base, with 16 bases left in between. The CDR3 bases are TGTGCCAGCACCGACTGGCCGGGGGTTAACTATGGCTACACCTTC. Translation: CASTDWPGVNYGYTF.

This chain joins TRBV9 and TRBJ2-7; TRBD2 agrees at 10 bases. V was pared by 2 bases and J by 1 base, with 9 bases of the junction left unmatched. The V gene's germline CDR1 is SGDLS and CDR2 YYNGEE. The CDR3 runs to 17 residues. In DNA form, the CDR3 reads TGTGCCAGCAGCGTCTCTGGACTAGCGGAAAGATCCTACGAGCAGTACTTC. Translating it yields CASSVSGLAERSYEQYF.

This CDR3 is CASSYERGTSEQFF. The CDR3, as DNA: TGTGCCAGCAGTTATGAGCGGGGAACTAGTGAGCAGTTCTTC. V is TRBV6-5 and J is TRBJ2-1; 7 bases are a match to TRBD2. The ends lost 3 bases at V and 9 bases at J; junction bases unmatched: 8. The CDR3 is 14 residues long. Germline V lookup: CDR1 MNHEY, CDR2 SVGAGI.

This clone was observed a handful of times. The V call is TRBV29-1, the J call TRBJ2-3; D is unresolved. The V end lost 5 bases, the J end lost 6 bases, and 15 bases lay between the germline ends. The CDR3 spans 13 residues. From germline, CDR1 is SQVTM and CDR2 ANQGSEA. In nucleotides, the CDR3 is TGCAGCGTTCAGACTCCCTTCAGCGATACGCAGTATTTT. Translating it yields CSVQTPFSDTQYF.

This chain links TRBV9 with TRBJ1-2; a possible D gene is TRBD1 (6 bases). Trimming pared 4 bases from V and 8 bases from J, leaving 21 bases between. Germline V CDR1 and CDR2: SGDLS, YYNGEE. The CDR3 spans 15 residues. The CDR3 is CASSSGSGSGQGYTF. For the CDR3, the DNA is TGTGCCAGCAGCTCAGGGTCAGGGTCGGGACAAGGCTACACCTTC.